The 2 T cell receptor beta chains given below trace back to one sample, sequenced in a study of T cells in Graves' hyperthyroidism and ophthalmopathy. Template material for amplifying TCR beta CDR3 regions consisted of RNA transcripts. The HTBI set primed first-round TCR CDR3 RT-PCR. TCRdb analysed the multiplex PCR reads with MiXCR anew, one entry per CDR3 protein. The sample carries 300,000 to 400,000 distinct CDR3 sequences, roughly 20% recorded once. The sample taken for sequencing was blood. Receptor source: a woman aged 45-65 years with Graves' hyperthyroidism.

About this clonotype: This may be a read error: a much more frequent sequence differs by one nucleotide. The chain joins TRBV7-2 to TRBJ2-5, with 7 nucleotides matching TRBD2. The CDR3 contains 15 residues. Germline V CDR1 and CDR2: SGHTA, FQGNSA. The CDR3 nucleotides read TGTGCCGGCAGCTTAGCGGGCGGGAGTCCCAAGACCCAGTACTTC. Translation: CAGSLAGGSPKTQYF.

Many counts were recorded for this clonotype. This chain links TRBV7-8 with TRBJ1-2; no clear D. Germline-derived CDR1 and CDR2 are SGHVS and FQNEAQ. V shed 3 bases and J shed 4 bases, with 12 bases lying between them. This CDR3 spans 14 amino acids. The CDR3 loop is CASSFDRESYGYTF. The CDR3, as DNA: TGTGCCAGCAGCTTCGACCGGGAGAGCTATGGCTACACCTTC.